This entry features one TCR beta chain sequence. Its antigen remains unknown. Sequencing used immunoSEQ multiplex PCR; TCRdb keeps in-frame clones, though not all of them. Of 20,000 to 30,000 clones in the sample, roughly 92% were seen once. The sample originates from a study of a mutant IDH1 vaccine in newly diagnosed glioma. For the study at large: Of treated patients, 62.5% were men and approximately 40% women, averaging around 40 years. Earlier care involved radiotherapy, temozolomide, or both, and the majority received both. Whole-study findings and limits: Pseudoprogression appeared unlinked to shifts in leading peripheral T cell clonotypes. Evidence of vaccine-induced immune responses was documented in around 93% of patients.

Per the germline V gene, CDR1 is MNHNS and CDR2 is SASEGT. V dropped 8 bases and J dropped 7 bases, with 17 bases sitting between them. The CDR3 is made up of 14 amino acids. Noted time point: baseline, week 1 (first vaccination visit). Treatment denoted: pre-vaccination baseline after standard-of-care therapy. The TCR comes from a man under 40 with glioma. The genes are TRBV6-1 and TRBJ1-4; D perhaps matches TRBD1 (6 bases). The sequences come from PBMCs, collected from a glioma patient treated with radiotherapy, temozolomide or both. The CDR3 nucleotides are TGTGCCAGCTCAAGACAGGCCGGCGGTGAAAAACTGTTTTTT. Encoded protein: CASSRQAGGEKLFF.